One sample yielded the 15 T cell receptor beta chains listed below, sequenced in a study of CD8+ T cells in alopecia areata. The sequencing template was cDNA reverse transcribed from extracted RNA. Profiling relied on immunoSEQ multiplex PCR, and the TCRdb table lists in-frame clones only, not all of them. The sample contains 150,000 to 180,000 clones, about 51% of which appear only once. Specimen: CD8+ T cells sorted from blood, collected at week 0. The receptors originated from a human donor with alopecia areata.

The chain links TRBV6-5 to TRBJ1-5; 8 bases map to TRBD1. This CDR3 has 14 amino acids. Germline V gene data show CDR1 as MNHEY and CDR2 as SVGAGI. V trimming: 8 bases; J trimming: 6 bases; junction bases outside the gene matches: 9. The CDR3 protein is CASGGQGVSQPQHF. CDR3 bases: TGTGCCAGCGGCGGACAGGGTGTGAGTCAGCCCCAGCATTTT.

The chain recombines TRBV19 with TRBJ1-6, with D unresolved. Trimming left V 8 bases short and J 7 bases short, with 12 bases between. The CDR3 sequence is 13 residues long. The germline gives CDR1 LNHDA, CDR2 SQIVND (reference sequence). The CDR3 bases are TGTGCCAGTGTCGGAGAGAAAAATTCACCCCTCCACTTT. The encoded protein is CASVGEKNSPLHF.

This clone was seen many times. The rearrangement links TRBV7-9 to TRBJ1-4; 7 nucleotides align to TRBD1. Trimming removed 5 bases from V and 8 bases from J; junction bases left unmatched: 11. Germline CDR1 is SEHNR and CDR2 is FQNEAQ (reference sequence). CDR3 size: 15 residues. CDR3 nucleotides: TGTGCCAGCAGCCCCTCTGAGGGGGCCGGGGAAAAACTGTTTTTT. Protein product: CASSPSEGAGEKLFF.

This clone was found a few times. The V and J genes are TRBV7-9 and TRBJ2-6; 8 nucleotides match TRBD2. Germline assignment: CDR1 SEHNR and CDR2 FQNEAQ (reference sequence). This CDR3 region has 18 residues. V gave up 5 bases and J gave up 2 bases; unmatched junction bases: 11. CDR3 in amino acids: CASSPRVSGGTGANVLTF. DNA for the CDR3: TGTGCCAGCAGCCCCCGAGTGAGCGGGGGTACTGGGGCCAACGTCCTGACTTTC.

This clone has a handful of counts. The chain uses TRBV4-3 and TRBJ2-3, with D perhaps given as TRBD1 or TRBD2 (5 bases each). CDR3 length equals 15 residues. With 1 base removed from V and 1 base from J, the gap between germline ends came to 9 bases. CDR1 LGHNA and CDR2 YSLEER come from the germline V gene. CDR3 coding DNA: TGCGCCAGCAGCCAAGCGGGGCGGGGCACAGATACGCAGTATTTT. Protein sequence: CASSQAGRGTDTQYF.

The chain is built from TRBV18 and TRBJ1-5; D gene ambiguous. Germline V lookup: CDR1 KGHSH, CDR2 LQKENI. V lost 1 base and J 7 bases, leaving 17 bases between the germline ends. The CDR3 extends over 16 amino acids. CDR3 in amino acids: CASSPLRWSLGQPQHF. In nucleotides, the CDR3 is TGTGCCAGCTCACCACTCCGATGGTCACTCGGACAGCCCCAGCATTTT. The full variable domain, in which reference TRBV18 and TRBJ1-5 provide the parts outside the CDR3, is NAGVMQNPRHLVRRRGQEARLRCSPMKGHSHVYWYRQLPEEGLKFMVYLQKENIIDESGMPKERFSAEFPKEGPSILRIQQVVRGDSAAYFCASSPLRWSLGQPQHFGDGTRLSIL.

The chain employs TRBV19 and TRBJ1-1, with D hard to call. This CDR3 comprises 12 residues. The germline V and J ends were trimmed by 6 bases and 5 bases, with 10 bases remaining between them. Germline values: CDR1 LNHDA, CDR2 SQIVND (reference sequence). CDR3 sequence reads: CASRFRGTEAFF. The CDR3 coding sequence is TGTGCCAGTAGATTTAGAGGGACTGAAGCTTTCTTT.

The chain combines TRBV7-8 with TRBJ2-1; the D gene is possibly TRBD1 (6 bases). Germline CDR1 and CDR2: SGHVS and FQNEAQ. Deletions cut 10 bases from V and 10 bases from J, with 17 bases between. This CDR3 spans 12 amino acids. The CDR3 DNA sequence: TGTGCCATCTTGTTGAGGGGGAACGAGCAGTTCTTC. Translation gives CAILLRGNEQFF.

The rearrangement uses TRBV15 and TRBJ2-7; no reliable D call. This CDR3 comprises 14 residues. CDR1 is LNHNV, CDR2 YYDKDF, per germline (reference sequence). The ends were cut back, 0 bases at V and 2 bases at J, with 8 bases in the middle. The CDR3 loop is CATSRETSTYEQYF. The CDR3 DNA reads as TGTGCCACCAGCAGAGAGACCAGTACCTACGAGCAGTACTTC. The entire variable domain, with the rest obtained from reference TRBV15 and TRBJ2-7, is as follows: DAMVIQNPRYQVTQFGKPVTLSCSQTLNHNVMYWYQQKSSQAPKLLFHYYDKDFNNEADTPDNFQSRRPNTSFCFLDIRSPGLGDTAMYLCATSRETSTYEQYFGPGTRLTVT.

The rearrangement links TRBV6-6 to TRBJ2-7; TRBD1 matches at 9 bases. Trimming at V came to 4 bases and at J to 6 bases, leaving 13 bases not matched to a gene. Germline assignment: CDR1 MNHNY and CDR2 SVGAGI (reference sequence). The length of the CDR3 is 16 residues. CDR3 DNA sequence: TGTGCCAGCAGTTTGGGACAGGGAGCTCCCCAGGGCGAGCAGTACTTC. It yields the protein CASSLGQGAPQGEQYF.

The CDR3 is CATSRVWGPEGEQYF. CDR3 bases: TGTGCCACCAGCAGAGTGTGGGGGCCGGAGGGCGAGCAGTACTTC. The V and J genes are TRBV15 and TRBJ2-7, with D possibly called TRBD1 or TRBD2 (6 bases each). Trimming left V 1 base short and J 6 bases short, with 16 bases between. Germline CDR1 is LNHNV and CDR2 is YYDKDF (reference sequence). This CDR3 is 15 amino acids long. The whole variable domain, remainder taken from reference TRBV15 and TRBJ2-7, is DAMVIQNPRYQVTQFGKPVTLSCSQTLNHNVMYWYQQKSSQAPKLLFHYYDKDFNNEADTPDNFQSRRPNTSFCFLDIRSPGLGDTAMYLCATSRVWGPEGEQYFGPGTRLTVT.

This clone was seen more than once but under ten times. The CDR3 region is CAWSVLAGGSYNEQFF. CDR3 nucleotides: TGTGCCTGGAGTGTACTAGCGGGGGGCTCCTACAATGAGCAGTTCTTC. The V call is TRBV11-2, the J call TRBJ2-1; TRBD2 matches at 12 bases. The CDR3 spans 16 residues. The J segment lost 0 bases and the V segment lost 11 bases, leaving 8 bases of the junction unmatched. CDR1 is SGHAT, CDR2 FQNNGV, per germline.

The chain uses TRBV29-1 and TRBJ1-2; no reliable D call. In germline, CDR1 is SQVTM, CDR2 ANQGSEA. Between the trimmed V and J ends, which lost 6 bases and 3 bases, there was a span of 14 bases. The CDR3 is 13 amino acids. The CDR3 is CSVRAESDYGYTF. In nucleotides, the CDR3 is TGCAGCGTCCGCGCCGAATCCGACTATGGCTACACCTTC.

V is TRBV5-6 and J is TRBJ1-1, with D unclear. The CDR3 is 14 residues long. Germline V lookup: CDR1 SGHDT, CDR2 YYEEEE. The V end lost 0 bases, the J end lost 3 bases, and 9 bases lay between the germline ends. CDR3 in amino acids: CASSLDPADTEAFF. CDR3 DNA: TGTGCCAGCAGCTTGGACCCAGCAGACACTGAAGCTTTCTTT.

The chain carries TRBV10-3 and TRBJ2-3; D not resolved. The ends were cut back, 6 bases at V and 6 bases at J, with 7 bases in the middle. Germline CDR1 and CDR2: ENHRY and SYGVKD. The CDR3 has 11 residues. The DNA of the CDR3 is TGTGCCATCAGGACGTCCGATACGCAGTATTTT. Encoded protein: CAIRTSDTQYF.